This TCR beta chain was identified during a study of T cell responses to AZD1222 COVID-19 vaccine. V gave up 4 bases and J gave up 4 bases; unmatched junction bases: 5. Germline lookup yields CDR1 SGDLS and CDR2 YYNGEE. CDR3 length: 15 amino acids. Overall study results and limits: Only a handful of AZD1222 recipients, five to seven in all, had baseline seropositivity. Spike-specific TCRs gained breadth and depth after people received two AZD1222 doses. A reported finding is that nearly half of spike-specific TCRs target unmutated variant regions.

Data came from immunoSEQ multiplex PCR; TCRdb stores just in-frame clones and leaves some out. The repertoire consists of about 110,000 clones, with about 90% occurring once and the leading ten covering roughly 10%. Points on this clone: What it recognizes is unknown.

The genes are TRBV9 and TRBJ2-1; 10 positions agree with TRBD2. The sequence came from an adult in good health. The specimen comprised peripheral blood, sampled on day 0 of AZD1222 vaccination. The CDR3: CASSTLAGAYNEQFF. For the CDR3, the DNA is TGTGCCAGCAGCACGCTAGCGGGAGCTTACAATGAGCAGTTCTTC.